Below, one T cell receptor beta chain is given with its context. Antigen unknown. This sample is part of a study of T cells and Merkel cell carcinoma outcomes. Study findings and constraints: Reportedly, T-cell repertoire with density predicts Merkel cell carcinoma outcomes.

The CDR3 runs to 13 residues. CDR1 is MNHEY, CDR2 SMNVEV, per germline (reference sequence). V shed 10 bases and J shed 8 bases, with 17 bases lying between them. Repertoires were generated with immunoSEQ multiplex PCR, while TCRdb's copy carries only in-frame clones and drops some. In the table there are about 19,000 clones, approximately 80% of which are singletons. The sequence came from a human donor with Merkel cell carcinoma. The chain couples TRBV27 to TRBJ1-4, with D possibly being TRBD1 (6 bases). Sequenced material: tumor tissue from Merkel cell carcinoma. CDR3 DNA sequence: TGTGCCACCTCCCCCAGGGGCCGGGAAAAACTGTTTTTT. Amino acids: CATSPRGREKLFF.